The present TCR beta chain was sequenced within a study of T-cell memory formation after mild COVID-19. General study points: Detection of some responders pre-infection suggested pre-existing cross-reactive memory T cells participated.

Trimming left V 4 bases short and J 2 bases short, with 6 bases between. This CDR3 comprises 12 residues. Germline V gene lookup returns CDR1 SGHRS and CDR2 YFSETQ. MiXCR, applied by TCRdb to the 5' RACE reads, yields one record per CDR3 protein. The data contain 350,000 to 500,000 distinct CDR3 sequences, around 17% of them singletons. This clonotype was counted at least ten times. What it binds is unknown. This chain links TRBV5-1 with TRBJ2-5; D gene uncertain. The sequenced sample consisted of PBMCs or a T cell subset sorted from them (not recorded which). The sequence was collected from a man between 18 and 29 years old who had mild COVID-19 (a few samples of this study predate the infection). Cell type and time point are not known. The CDR3 region is CASSESQETQYF. CDR3 sequence (DNA): TGCGCCAGCAGCGAAAGTCAAGAGACCCAGTACTTC.